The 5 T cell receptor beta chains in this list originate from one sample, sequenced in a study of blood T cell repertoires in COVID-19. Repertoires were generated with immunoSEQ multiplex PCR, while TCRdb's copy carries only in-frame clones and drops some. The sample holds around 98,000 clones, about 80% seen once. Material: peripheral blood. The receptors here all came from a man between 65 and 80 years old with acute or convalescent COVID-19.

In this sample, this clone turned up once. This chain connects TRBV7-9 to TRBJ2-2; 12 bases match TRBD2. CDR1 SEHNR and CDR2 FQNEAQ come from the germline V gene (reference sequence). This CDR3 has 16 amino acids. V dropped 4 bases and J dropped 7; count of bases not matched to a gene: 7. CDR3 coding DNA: TGTGCCAGCAGCTGGCTAGCGGGAGGGCCGGACGGGGAGCTGTTTTTT. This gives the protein CASSWLAGGPDGELFF.

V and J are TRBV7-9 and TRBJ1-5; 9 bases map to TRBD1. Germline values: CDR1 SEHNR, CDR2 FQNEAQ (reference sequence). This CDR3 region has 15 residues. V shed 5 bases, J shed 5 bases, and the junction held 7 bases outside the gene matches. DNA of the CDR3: TGTGCCAGCAGCCCTTCGGGACAGGGTGATCAGCCCCAGCATTTT. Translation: CASSPSGQGDQPQHF. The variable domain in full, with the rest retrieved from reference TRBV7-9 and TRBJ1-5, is DTGVSQNPRHKITKRGQNVTFRCDPISEHNRLYWYRQTLGQGPEFLTYFQNEAQLEKSRLLSDRFSAERPKGSFSTLEIQRTEQGDSAMYLCASSPSGQGDQPQHFGDGTRLSIL.

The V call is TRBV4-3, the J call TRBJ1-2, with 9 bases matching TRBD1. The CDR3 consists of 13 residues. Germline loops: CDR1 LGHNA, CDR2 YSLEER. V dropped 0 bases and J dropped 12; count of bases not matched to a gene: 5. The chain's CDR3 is CASSQERDRAHTF. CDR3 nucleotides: TGCGCCAGCAGCCAAGAGAGGGACAGGGCCCACACCTTC.

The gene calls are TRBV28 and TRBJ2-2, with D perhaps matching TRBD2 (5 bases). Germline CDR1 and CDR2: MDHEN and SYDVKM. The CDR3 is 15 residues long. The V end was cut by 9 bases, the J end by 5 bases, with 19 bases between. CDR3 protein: CARAPDWSPTGELFF. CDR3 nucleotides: TGTGCCAGGGCCCCGGACTGGTCACCGACCGGGGAGCTGTTTTTT.

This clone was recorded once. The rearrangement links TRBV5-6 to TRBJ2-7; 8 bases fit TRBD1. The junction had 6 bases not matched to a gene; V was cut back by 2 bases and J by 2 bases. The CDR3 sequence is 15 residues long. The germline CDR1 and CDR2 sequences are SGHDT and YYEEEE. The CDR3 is CASSLRTGPTYEQYF. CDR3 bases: TGTGCCAGCAGCTTAAGGACAGGGCCCACCTACGAGCAGTACTTC. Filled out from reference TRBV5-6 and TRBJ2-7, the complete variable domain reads DAGVTQSPTHLIKTRGQQVTLRCSPKSGHDTVSWYQQALGQGPQFIFQYYEEEERQRGNFPDRFSGHQFPNYSSELNVNALLLGDSALYLCASSLRTGPTYEQYFGPGTRLTVT.